A single sample gave rise to the 21 T cell receptor beta chains below, sequenced in a study of blood T cell repertoires in COVID-19. The table came from immunoSEQ multiplex PCR; TCRdb's copy has only in-frame clones and leaves some out. Of a few hundred thousand clones in the sample, around 88% were seen once. The sequenced sample consisted of peripheral blood. These receptors all stem from a woman in her twenties or thirties with COVID-19, enrolled during active disease.

V is TRBV5-1 and J is TRBJ2-1; tentative D call: TRBD1 (6 bases). CDR3 length: 16 amino acids. Germline loops: CDR1 SGHRS, CDR2 YFSETQ. Trimming left V 4 bases short and J 2 bases short, with 16 bases between. The CDR3 DNA follows: TGCGCCAGCAGCGCGTATGGGGGCCCCACCTACAATGAGCAGTTCTTC. Translated: CASSAYGGPTYNEQFF.

The chain is built from TRBV11-3 and TRBJ1-4, with 9 bases lining up with TRBD1. V dropped 5 bases and J dropped 7; count of bases not matched to a gene: 8. CDR3 length: 15 residues. Looked up from germline, CDR1 is SGHNT and CDR2 is YENEEA. The DNA for the CDR3 is TGTGCCAGCAGCCTAGCCGGGACAGGGACTGAAAAACTGTTTTTT. Encoded protein: CASSLAGTGTEKLFF.

This sequence joins TRBV9 and TRBJ1-3, with 10 nucleotides matching TRBD1. Per the germline V gene, CDR1 is SGDLS and CDR2 is YYNGEE. The CDR3 sequence is 20 residues long. V lost 3 bases to trimming and J lost 0 bases; unmatched junction nucleotides: 15. The CDR3 bases are TGTGCCAGCAGCGCTACTAGGGACAGGGGCGGCCCAAACTCTGGAAACACCATATATTTT. Amino acids: CASSATRDRGGPNSGNTIYF.

This rearrangement joins TRBV6-5 to TRBJ1-6; D gene ambiguous. The V gene's germline CDR1 is MNHEY and CDR2 SVGAGI. Trimming removed 0 bases from V and 8 bases from J, with 11 bases in between. This CDR3 comprises 15 residues. CDR3: CASSYSQDWDSPLHF. CDR3 DNA sequence: TGTGCCAGCAGTTACTCGCAGGATTGGGATTCACCCCTCCACTTT.

J is TRBJ2-1 and V is TRBV24-1, with D possibly being TRBD1 (6 bases). The CDR3 loop spans 13 amino acids. Germline V gives CDR1 KGHDR, CDR2 SFDVKD. V lost 3 bases to trimming and J lost 13 bases, with 15 bases between them. The CDR3, as DNA: TGTGCCACCAGTGATCACGTGTACAGGGAACAGTTCTTC. Its protein is CATSDHVYREQFF.

The chain is built from TRBV15 and TRBJ2-1; 12 nucleotides match TRBD1. Germline CDR1 reads LNHNV; CDR2 reads YYDKDF (reference sequence). The CDR3 has 16 amino acids. With V trimmed by 4 bases and J by 4 bases, 5 bases remained unmatched. The CDR3 nucleotides read TGTGCCACCAGCATAAGGGACAGGGGGCGTTACAATGAGCAGTTCTTC. This codes for CATSIRDRGRYNEQFF.

The rearrangement joins TRBV11-1 to TRBJ2-2; 7 nucleotides match TRBD1. Germline CDR1 and CDR2: SGHAT and FQDESV (reference sequence). V gave up 5 bases and J gave up 1 base; unmatched junction bases: 1. The CDR3 spans 14 residues. This chain's CDR3 is CASSHRGNTGELFF. The CDR3 bases are TGTGCCAGCAGCCACAGGGGGAACACCGGGGAGCTGTTTTTT. Supplemented by reference TRBV11-1 and TRBJ2-2, the full variable domain reads EAEVAQSPRYKITEKSQAVAFWCDPISGHATLYWYRQILGQGPELLVQFQDESVVDDSQLPKDRFSAERLKGVDSTLKIQPAELGDSAMYLCASSHRGNTGELFFGEGSRLTVL.

The chain links TRBV7-2 to TRBJ1-2; tentatively, D is TRBD1 (6 bases). There are 14 residues in the CDR3. CDR1 and CDR2 (germline): SGHTA, FQGNSA. The ends were cut back, 4 bases at V and 7 bases at J, with 16 bases in the middle. CDR3 in DNA: TGTGCCAGCAGCTACGGGGGGGCCGTGAGTGGCTACACCTTC. It is translated as CASSYGGAVSGYTF.

The rearrangement uses TRBV7-2 and TRBJ2-2; D gene ambiguous. V was trimmed by 3 bases and J by 2 bases, leaving 7 bases between them. CDR1 SGHTA and CDR2 FQGNSA come from the germline V gene. CDR3 length: 14 amino acids. CDR3 sequence (DNA): TGTGCCAGCAGCTTGGGCCTTAACACCGGGGAGCTGTTTTTT. It is translated as CASSLGLNTGELFF.

The chain uses TRBV5-4 and TRBJ1-1; a possible D gene is TRBD1 (6 bases). The V gene's germline CDR1 is SGHNT and CDR2 YYREEE (reference sequence). Trimming pared 1 base from V and 4 bases from J, leaving 8 bases between. CDR3 length: 13 amino acids. In nucleotides, the CDR3 is TGTGCCAGCAGCTTGCGGGGGGCCACTGAAGCTTTCTTT. This encodes CASSLRGATEAFF.

The V call is TRBV9, the J call TRBJ1-2, with D uncertain. The V end was cut by 0 bases, the J end by 7 bases, with 16 bases between. CDR1 is SGDLS, CDR2 YYNGEE, per germline. The CDR3 totals 15 residues. CDR3 in DNA: TGTGCCAGCAGCGTAGAGGTCGACCCGCCGGGTGGCTACACCTTC. Amino acid sequence: CASSVEVDPPGGYTF.

The chain joins TRBV11-3 to TRBJ1-1, with TRBD1 as a possible D gene (5 bases). The CDR3 has 15 residues. Between the trimmed V and J ends, which lost 4 bases and 5 bases, there was a span of 17 bases. Germline V CDR1 and CDR2: SGHNT, YENEEA. DNA of the CDR3: TGTGCCAGCAGCTCAAGGCAGGGTGGGGGGACTGAAGCTTTCTTT. This codes for CASSSRQGGGTEAFF.

A word on this clone: This specimen includes other DNA sequences encoding the same CDR3. V usage is TRBV18 and J usage is TRBJ1-1, with TRBD1 matching over 8 bases. Germline V gives CDR1 KGHSH, CDR2 LQKENI. With 3 bases clipped from V and 7 bases from J, the junction kept 1 base outside the gene matches. The CDR3 runs 12 residues. CDR3 nucleotide sequence: TGTGCCAGCTCACCGGACAGGGTTGAAGCTTTCTTT. This encodes CASSPDRVEAFF.

The chain uses TRBV7-9 and TRBJ2-1, with TRBD2 matching 11 bases. With 2 bases clipped from V and 7 bases from J, the junction kept 10 bases outside the gene matches. Germline loops: CDR1 SEHNR, CDR2 FQNEAQ (reference sequence). This CDR3 region has 17 residues. CDR3 residues: CASSLPLRLAGRNEQFF. CDR3 nucleotide sequence: TGTGCCAGCAGCTTACCACTACGACTAGCGGGGAGGAATGAGCAGTTCTTC.

This clone was recorded once. The J gene is TRBJ2-2, the V gene TRBV7-8, with 7 bases that match TRBD2. Trimming cost V 4 bases and J 5 bases; bases outside gene matches: 10. The CDR3 runs 16 residues. The germline V gene has CDR1 SGHVS and CDR2 FQNEAQ. The CDR3 reads CASSSLRRGRTGELFF. In nucleotides, the CDR3 is TGTGCCAGCAGCTCCCTAAGGCGGGGGAGGACCGGGGAGCTGTTTTTT. The entire variable domain, with the rest obtained from reference TRBV7-8 and TRBJ2-2, is as follows: GAGVSQSPRYKVAKRGQDVALRCDPISGHVSLFWYQQALGQGPEFLTYFQNEAQLDKSGLPSDRFFAERPEGSVSTLKIQRTQQEDSAVYLCASSSLRRGRTGELFFGEGSRLTVL.

This chain connects TRBV5-1 to TRBJ2-5; 9 bases align to TRBD2. V lost 2 bases and J lost 4; bases outside the gene matches: 3. This CDR3 spans 14 amino acids. Germline V gene lookup returns CDR1 SGHRS and CDR2 YFSETQ. The CDR3 DNA sequence: TGCGCCAGCAGCTTAGGTAGCGGGGGAGAGACCCAGTACTTC. Its translation: CASSLGSGGETQYF.

The chain employs TRBV6-2 or TRBV6-3 and TRBJ2-1, with D possibly being TRBD1 (5 bases). The CDR3 sequence is 16 residues long. CDR1 and CDR2 from the germline V gene are MNHEY and SVGEGT. The V gene lost 5 bases and the J gene lost 4 bases, with 18 bases spanning the gap. The CDR3 loop is CASSGRDSHTYNEQFF. The CDR3 bases are TGTGCCAGCAGTGGCCGCGACAGCCATACATACAATGAGCAGTTCTTC.

The J gene is TRBJ1-1, the V gene TRBV5-1, with D possibly TRBD1 on 5 matching bases. Deletions cut 0 bases from V and 4 bases from J, with 10 bases between. CDR1 is SGHRS, CDR2 YFSETQ, per germline. The CDR3 runs 14 residues. CDR3 in amino acids: CASSLDGRGTEAFF. CDR3 nucleotide sequence: TGCGCCAGCAGCTTGGACGGGAGGGGCACTGAAGCTTTCTTT.

The rearrangement joins TRBV4-3 to TRBJ1-1, with a possible D match to TRBD1 (6 bases). V lost 2 bases to trimming and J lost 1 base, with 23 bases between them. This CDR3 spans 19 amino acids. The germline gives CDR1 LGHNA, CDR2 YSLEER. The chain's CDR3 is CASSQRGGGPEQTNTEAFF. In DNA, the CDR3 is TGCGCCAGCAGCCAACGAGGGGGGGGGCCTGAACAAACGAACACTGAAGCTTTCTTT.

The J gene is TRBJ1-1, the V gene TRBV7-8; D not resolved. Trimming left V 3 bases short and J 10 bases short, with 12 bases between. The CDR3 sequence is 12 residues long. Germline-derived CDR1 and CDR2 are SGHVS and FQNEAQ. In nucleotides, the CDR3 is TGTGCCAGCAGCTTCGGGTGGGGAGGAGCTTTCTTT. Its protein is CASSFGWGGAFF.

The chain combines TRBV7-6 with TRBJ2-7; 10 bases match TRBD2. V shed 0 bases and J 0 bases; nucleotides not matched to a gene: 5. Germline V gene sequence: CDR1 SGHVS, CDR2 FNYEAQ. This CDR3 comprises 17 residues. The CDR3 DNA sequence: TGTGCCAGCAGCTTAGCGACTAGCGGGTCGAGCTCCTACGAGCAGTACTTC. This encodes CASSLATSGSSSYEQYF.